This T cell receptor beta chain was profiled in a study of cytomegalovirus exposure and HLA in healthy donors. Study-wide points: Association of a missense DCLRE1C variant with TCR beta V- and J-gene trimming was reported in a later analysis.

Concerning this clone itself: The target antigen is unknown.

The CDR3 has 14 residues. Germline V CDR1 and CDR2: LGHNA, YNFKEQ. PCR amplification relied on 60 Vbeta primers (plus 13 Jbeta primers). The data were produced by immunoSEQ multiplex PCR, yet TCRdb's version contains in-frame clones alone and is incomplete. The table records roughly 99,000 clones, 75% to 80% of them present only once. The V call is TRBV4-2, the J call TRBJ2-5; D gene ambiguous. The J call may be mistaken, given a closer DNA end match to TRBJ2-7. Sequencing was carried out using PBMCs. This receptor was taken from a woman aged 40-49 years in good health and CMV-seronegative. CDR3 bases: TGTGCCAGCAGCCAACCGTGGTCTTGGTACGAGCAGTACTTC. Its protein is CASSQPWSWYEQYF.